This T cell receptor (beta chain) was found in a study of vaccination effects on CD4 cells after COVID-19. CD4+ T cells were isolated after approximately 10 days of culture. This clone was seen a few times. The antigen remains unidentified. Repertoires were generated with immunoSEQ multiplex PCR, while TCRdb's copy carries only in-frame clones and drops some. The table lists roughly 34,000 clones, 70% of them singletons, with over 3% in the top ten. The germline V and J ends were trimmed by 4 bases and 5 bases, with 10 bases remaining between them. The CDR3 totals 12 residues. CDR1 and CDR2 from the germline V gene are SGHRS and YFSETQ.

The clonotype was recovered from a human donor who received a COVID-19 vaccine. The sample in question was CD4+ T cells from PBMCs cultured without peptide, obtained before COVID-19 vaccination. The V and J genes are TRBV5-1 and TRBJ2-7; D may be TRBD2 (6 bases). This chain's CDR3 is CASSTGGDEQYF. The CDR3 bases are TGCGCCAGCAGCACAGGAGGGGACGAGCAGTACTTC.